This entry features one T cell receptor beta chain sequence. Its antigen is not known. Every sample gave at least 5 micrograms of total RNA when it was extracted. Germline V gene lookup returns CDR1 SGHNT and CDR2 YENEEA. V was pared by 5 bases and J by 5 bases, with 9 bases of the junction left unmatched. The CDR3 totals 15 residues. Alongside a J-beta primer mix, a sample-barcoded 5' primer served in a second PCR lasting roughly 6 to 11 cycles. TCRdb itself ran the 5' RACE reads through MiXCR, one entry per CDR3 protein. The table lists some 710,000 distinct CDR3 sequences, about a fifth of them singletons. This entry comes from a study of blood T cells in healthy people across ages. Findings and limits, study-wide: TCR beta diversity, measured per million T cells, fell in a roughly linear way with age.

This TCR derives from a man between 65 and 85 years old in good health. The chain couples TRBV11-3 to TRBJ2-5; 9 nucleotides agree with TRBD1. Input material: blood. CDR3 residues: CASSHTGTGWETQYF. The DNA of the CDR3 is TGTGCCAGCAGCCACACCGGGACAGGGTGGGAGACCCAGTACTTC.